These 8 T cell receptor beta chains were all obtained from the same sample, sequenced in a study of low-dose radiotherapy and immunotherapy resistance in tumors. Described time point: after trial treatment. Noted treatment: LDRT plus nivolumab, ipilimumab, low-dose cyclophosphamide and aspirin (RACIN trial). First-strand cDNA relied on TRAV- and TRBV-specific primers spanning alpha and beta chains. With a constant-region primer and a V-primer adapter, TCRs were subjected to about 20 PCR cycles of amplification. TCRdb fed the reads into MiXCR, producing one record per CDR3 protein. In the table there are approximately 100,000 distinct CDR3 sequences, less than 25% of which are singletons. Source: PBMCs, taken after low-dose radiotherapy plus immunotherapy. These receptors were obtained from a male donor with prostate cancer.

A few counts support this clonotype. The chain has TRBV7-2 and TRBJ2-2, with D maybe TRBD2 (7 bases). V was cut by 8 bases and J by 7 bases, with 17 bases left in between. The CDR3 has 14 amino acids. Germline V gene sequence: CDR1 SGHTA, CDR2 FQGNSA. Here the CDR3 reads CASGRVGANGELFF. The CDR3, as DNA: TGTGCCAGCGGGAGGGTGGGGGCCAACGGGGAGCTGTTTTTT.

This clonotype was picked up many times. V is TRBV12-5 and J is TRBJ2-7, with a tentative D call TRBD2 (7 bases). The CDR3 has 15 amino acids. Trimming removed 0 bases at V and 6 bases at J, with 15 bases between. Germline loops: CDR1 LGHNT, CDR2 FRNRAP. In nucleotides, the CDR3 is TGTGCTAGTGGTTTGGTTCTCCGGGGGGCCGGCGAGCAGTACTTC. Translated: CASGLVLRGAGEQYF.

V gene TRBV28 combines with J gene TRBJ1-6; D gene ambiguous. V was trimmed by 6 bases and J by 7 bases, leaving 10 bases between them. Germline CDR1 MDHEN, CDR2 SYDVKM. The CDR3 has 13 residues. The CDR3 bases are TGTGCCAGCAGCCTTCCCCAGAATTCACCCCTCCACTTT. It specifies CASSLPQNSPLHF.

This clonotype was seen many times. This rearrangement joins TRBV29-1 to TRBJ1-1; D is uncertain. The CDR3 has 13 residues. Trimming took 7 bases from V and 1 from J, leaving 13 bases between them. Germline values: CDR1 SQVTM, CDR2 ANQGSEA. The CDR3 region has the DNA TGCAGCGGTACGGGAATGGGGAACACTGAAGCTTTCTTT. Amino acids: CSGTGMGNTEAFF.

The V gene is TRBV28, the J gene TRBJ2-1; D possibly corresponds to TRBD2 (5 bases). This CDR3 is built from 16 residues. Per the germline V gene, CDR1 is MDHEN and CDR2 is SYDVKM. The V end was cut by 3 bases, the J end by 6 bases, with 18 bases between. CDR3 nucleotides: TGTGCCAGCAGTTTCCGAGACCATCCAGGAGGCAATGAGCAGTTCTTC. Translating gives CASSFRDHPGGNEQFF.

This chain uses TRBV6-2 or TRBV6-3 with TRBJ1-5; D ambiguous. The V gene lost 4 bases and the J gene lost 2 bases, with 12 bases spanning the gap. Per the germline V gene, CDR1 is MNHEY and CDR2 is SVGEGT. The CDR3 consists of 15 residues. CDR3 amino acids: CASSSGGEGNQPQHF. Written as DNA, the CDR3 is TGTGCCAGCAGTTCCGGCGGGGAGGGCAATCAGCCCCAGCATTTT.

Ten or more counts support this clonotype. CDR3 in amino acids: CASEMGGGEQFF. CDR3 nucleotide sequence: TGTGCCAGCGAAATGGGGGGCGGTGAGCAGTTCTTC. The rearrangement uses TRBV9 and TRBJ2-1; TRBD1 or TRBD2 may be the D gene (6 bases each). The germline V gene has CDR1 SGDLS and CDR2 YYNGEE. The V end was cut by 7 bases, the J end by 9 bases, with 14 bases between. This CDR3 has 12 amino acids. The entire variable domain, with the rest obtained from reference TRBV9 and TRBJ2-1, is as follows: DSGVTQTPKHLITATGQRVTLRCSPRSGDLSVYWYQQSLDQGLQFLIQYYNGEERAKGNILERFSAQQFPDLHSELNLSSLELGDSALYFCASEMGGGEQFFGPGTRLTVL.

This clonotype was seen at least ten times. The chain couples TRBV29-1 to TRBJ1-1; possible D gene TRBD1, 5 bases. Trimming left V 4 bases short and J 5 bases short, with 14 bases between. The germline V gene encodes CDR1 SQVTM and CDR2 ANQGSEA. The CDR3 is made up of 13 amino acids. CDR3: CSVGTGGWTEAFF. CDR3 coding DNA: TGCAGCGTTGGGACCGGGGGGTGGACTGAAGCTTTCTTT.